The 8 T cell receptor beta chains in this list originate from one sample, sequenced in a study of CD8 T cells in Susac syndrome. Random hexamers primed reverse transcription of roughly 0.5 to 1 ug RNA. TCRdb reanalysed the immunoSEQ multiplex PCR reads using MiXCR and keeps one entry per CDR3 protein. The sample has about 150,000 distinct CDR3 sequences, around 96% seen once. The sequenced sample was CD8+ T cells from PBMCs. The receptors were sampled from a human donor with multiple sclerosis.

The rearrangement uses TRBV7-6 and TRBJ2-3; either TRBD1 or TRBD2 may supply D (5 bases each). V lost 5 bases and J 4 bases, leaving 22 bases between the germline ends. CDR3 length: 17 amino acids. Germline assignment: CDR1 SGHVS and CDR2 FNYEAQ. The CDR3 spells CASSQREPTARADTQYF. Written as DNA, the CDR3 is TGTGCCAGCAGCCAGAGGGAACCGACAGCTCGCGCAGATACGCAGTATTTT.

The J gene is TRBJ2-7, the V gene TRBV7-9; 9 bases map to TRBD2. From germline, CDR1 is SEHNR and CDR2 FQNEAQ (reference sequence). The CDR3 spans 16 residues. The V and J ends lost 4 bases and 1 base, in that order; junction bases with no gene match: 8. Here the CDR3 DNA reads TGTGCCAGCAGCTCCGGTCCAGCGGGGGGATCCTACGAGCAGTACTTC. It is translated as CASSSGPAGGSYEQYF.

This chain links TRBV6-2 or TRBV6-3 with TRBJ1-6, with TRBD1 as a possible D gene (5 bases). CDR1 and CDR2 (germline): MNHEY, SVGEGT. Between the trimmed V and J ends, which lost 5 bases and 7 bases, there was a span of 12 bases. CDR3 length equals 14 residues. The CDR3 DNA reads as TGTGCCAGCAGTCCGGACACGAGAAATTCACCCCTCCACTTT. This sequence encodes CASSPDTRNSPLHF.

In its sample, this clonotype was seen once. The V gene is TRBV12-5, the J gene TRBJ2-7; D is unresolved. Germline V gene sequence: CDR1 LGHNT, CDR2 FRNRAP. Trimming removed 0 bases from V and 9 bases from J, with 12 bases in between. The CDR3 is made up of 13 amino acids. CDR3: CASGLVHGLGQYF. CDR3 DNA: TGTGCTAGTGGTTTGGTACATGGGTTAGGGCAGTACTTC.

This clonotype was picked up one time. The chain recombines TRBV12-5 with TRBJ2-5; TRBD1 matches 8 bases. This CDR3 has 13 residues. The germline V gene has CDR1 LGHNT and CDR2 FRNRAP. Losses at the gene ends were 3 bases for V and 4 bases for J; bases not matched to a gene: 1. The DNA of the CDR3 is TGTGCTAGTGGTTTAGACAGGGGAGAGACCCAGTACTTC. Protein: CASGLDRGETQYF.

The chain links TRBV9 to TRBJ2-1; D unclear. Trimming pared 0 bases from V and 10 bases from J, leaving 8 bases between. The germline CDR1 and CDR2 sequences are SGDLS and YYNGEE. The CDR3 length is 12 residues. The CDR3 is CASSVEGYEQFF. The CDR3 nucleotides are TGTGCCAGCAGCGTAGAAGGGTACGAGCAGTTCTTC. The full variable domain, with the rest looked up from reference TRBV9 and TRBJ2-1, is DSGVTQTPKHLITATGQRVTLRCSPRSGDLSVYWYQQSLDQGLQFLIQYYNGEERAKGNILERFSAQQFPDLHSELNLSSLELGDSALYFCASSVEGYEQFFGPGTRLTVL.

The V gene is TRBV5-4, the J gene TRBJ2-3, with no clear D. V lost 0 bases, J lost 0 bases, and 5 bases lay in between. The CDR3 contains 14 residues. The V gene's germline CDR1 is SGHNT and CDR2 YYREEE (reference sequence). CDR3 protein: CASSLASSTDTQYF. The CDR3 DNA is TGTGCCAGCAGCTTGGCGTCTAGCACAGATACGCAGTATTTT.

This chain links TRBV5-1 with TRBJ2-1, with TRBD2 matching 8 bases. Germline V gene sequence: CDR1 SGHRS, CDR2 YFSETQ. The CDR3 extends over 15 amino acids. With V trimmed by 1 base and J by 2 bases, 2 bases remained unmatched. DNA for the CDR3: TGCGCCAGCAGCTTGCGCGGGGGGACCTACAATGAGCAGTTCTTC. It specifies CASSLRGGTYNEQFF.